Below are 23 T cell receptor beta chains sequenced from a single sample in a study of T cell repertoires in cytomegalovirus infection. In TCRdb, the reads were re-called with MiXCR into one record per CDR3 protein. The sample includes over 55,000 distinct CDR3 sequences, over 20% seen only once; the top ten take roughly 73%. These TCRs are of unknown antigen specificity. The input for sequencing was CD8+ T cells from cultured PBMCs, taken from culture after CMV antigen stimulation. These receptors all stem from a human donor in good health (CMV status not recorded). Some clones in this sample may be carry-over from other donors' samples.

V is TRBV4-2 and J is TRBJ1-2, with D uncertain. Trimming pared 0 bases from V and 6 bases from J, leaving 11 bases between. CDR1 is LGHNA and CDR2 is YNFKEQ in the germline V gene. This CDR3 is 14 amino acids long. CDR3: CASSQEGPRDGYTF. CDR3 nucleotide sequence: TGTGCCAGCAGCCAAGAGGGCCCCCGAGATGGCTACACCTTC.

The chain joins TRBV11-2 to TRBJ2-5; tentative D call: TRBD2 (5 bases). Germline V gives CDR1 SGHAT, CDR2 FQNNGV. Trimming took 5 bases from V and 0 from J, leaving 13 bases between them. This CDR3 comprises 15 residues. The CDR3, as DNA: TGTGCCAGCAGCCCTACGGGAACTCACCAAGAGACCCAGTACTTC. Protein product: CASSPTGTHQETQYF.

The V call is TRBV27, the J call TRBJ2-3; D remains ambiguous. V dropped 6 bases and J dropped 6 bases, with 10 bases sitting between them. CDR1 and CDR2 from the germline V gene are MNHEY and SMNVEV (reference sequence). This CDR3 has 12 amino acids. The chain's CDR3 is CASSPRYDTQYF. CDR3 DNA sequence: TGTGCCAGCAGCCCTAGATATGATACGCAGTATTTT.

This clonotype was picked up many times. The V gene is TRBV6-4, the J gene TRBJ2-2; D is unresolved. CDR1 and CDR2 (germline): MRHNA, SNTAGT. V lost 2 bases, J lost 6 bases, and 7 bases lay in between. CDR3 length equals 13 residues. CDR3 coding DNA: TGTGCCAGCAGTGACAGGGATCCCGGGGAGCTGTTTTTT. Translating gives CASSDRDPGELFF.

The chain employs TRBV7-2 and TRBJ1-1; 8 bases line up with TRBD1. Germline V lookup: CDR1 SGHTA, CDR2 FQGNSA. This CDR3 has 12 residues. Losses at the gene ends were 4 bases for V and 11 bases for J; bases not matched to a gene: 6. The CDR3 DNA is TGTGCCAGCAGCTGGACAGGGTATTGGGCTTTCTTT. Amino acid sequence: CASSWTGYWAFF.

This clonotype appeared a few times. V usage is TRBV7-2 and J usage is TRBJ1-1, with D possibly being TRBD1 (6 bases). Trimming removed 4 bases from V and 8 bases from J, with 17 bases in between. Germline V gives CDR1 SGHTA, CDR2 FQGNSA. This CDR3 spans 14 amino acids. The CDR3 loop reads CASSSNNIGTEAFF. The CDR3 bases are TGTGCCAGCAGCTCAAACAATATCGGGACAGAAGCTTTCTTT.

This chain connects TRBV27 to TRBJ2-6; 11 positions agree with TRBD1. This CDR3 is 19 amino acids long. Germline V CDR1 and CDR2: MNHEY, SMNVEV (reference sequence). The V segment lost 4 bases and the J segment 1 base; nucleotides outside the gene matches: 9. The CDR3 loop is CASSSQWTGGMSGANVLTF. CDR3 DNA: TGTGCCAGCAGTTCCCAATGGACAGGGGGCATGTCTGGGGCCAACGTCCTGACTTTC.

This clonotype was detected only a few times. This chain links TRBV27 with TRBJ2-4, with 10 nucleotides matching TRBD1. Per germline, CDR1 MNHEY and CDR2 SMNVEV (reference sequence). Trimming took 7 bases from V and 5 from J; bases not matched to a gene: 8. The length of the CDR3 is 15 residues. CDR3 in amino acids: CASTPRGTGENIQYF. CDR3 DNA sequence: TGTGCCAGCACTCCCCGAGGGACAGGGGAAAACATTCAGTACTTC.

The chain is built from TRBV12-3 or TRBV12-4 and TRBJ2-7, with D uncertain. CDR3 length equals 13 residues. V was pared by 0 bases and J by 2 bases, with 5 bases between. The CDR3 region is CASSLAGAYEQYF. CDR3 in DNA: TGTGCCAGCAGTTTAGCTGGTGCCTACGAGCAGTACTTC.

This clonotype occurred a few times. CDR3 sequence (DNA): TGTGCCAGCAGCTTAGAACAGGGGGAAATCTCTGGAAACACCATATATTTT. Its translation: CASSLEQGEISGNTIYF. The V call is TRBV11-3, the J call TRBJ1-3; 8 positions agree with TRBD1. Germline CDR1 reads SGHNT; CDR2 reads YENEEA. After removal of 0 bases from V and 0 bases from J, the junction contained 4 bases not matched to a gene. The CDR3 length is 17 residues. Full variable domain (missing parts from reference TRBV11-3 and TRBJ1-3): EAGVVQSPRYKIIEKKQPVAFWCNPISGHNTLYWYLQNLGQGPELLIRYENEEAVDDSQLPKDRFSAERLKGVDSTLKIQPAELGDSAVYLCASSLEQGEISGNTIYFGEGSWLTVV.

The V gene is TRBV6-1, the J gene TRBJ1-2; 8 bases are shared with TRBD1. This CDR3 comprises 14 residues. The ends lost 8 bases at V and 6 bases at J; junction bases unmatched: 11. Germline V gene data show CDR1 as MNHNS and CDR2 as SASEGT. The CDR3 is CASGDRRQVNGYTF. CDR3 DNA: TGTGCCAGCGGGGACAGGCGACAAGTAAATGGCTACACCTTC.

CDR3 sequence (DNA): TGTGCCAGCAGTTTCCGGGGTCGCAGCACAGATACGCAGTATTTT. Amino acids: CASSFRGRSTDTQYF. The chain couples TRBV12-3 or TRBV12-4 to TRBJ2-3; a weak D match, TRBD2 (5 bases). Between the trimmed V and J ends, which lost 3 bases and 0 bases, there was a span of 10 bases. The CDR3 runs to 15 residues.

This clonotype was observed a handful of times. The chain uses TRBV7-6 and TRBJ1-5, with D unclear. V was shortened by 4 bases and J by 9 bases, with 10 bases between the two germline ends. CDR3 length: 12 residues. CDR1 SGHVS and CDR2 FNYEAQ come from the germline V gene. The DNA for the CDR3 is TGTGCCAGCAGCTCCGGAAGCGCGCCCCAGCATTTT. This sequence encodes CASSSGSAPQHF.

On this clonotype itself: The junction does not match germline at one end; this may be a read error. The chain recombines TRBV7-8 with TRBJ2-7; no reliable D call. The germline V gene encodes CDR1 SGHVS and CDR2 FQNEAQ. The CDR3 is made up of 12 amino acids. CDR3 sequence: CASNLAAYEQYF. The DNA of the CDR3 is TGTGCCAGCAACTTAGCAGCTTACGAGCAGTACTTC.

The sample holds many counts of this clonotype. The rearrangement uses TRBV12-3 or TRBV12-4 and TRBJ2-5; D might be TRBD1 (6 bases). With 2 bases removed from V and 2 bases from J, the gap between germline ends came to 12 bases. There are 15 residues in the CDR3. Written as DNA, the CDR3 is TGTGCCAGCAGTTTAATACAGGGAACTCAAGAGACCCAGTACTTC. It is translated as CASSLIQGTQETQYF.

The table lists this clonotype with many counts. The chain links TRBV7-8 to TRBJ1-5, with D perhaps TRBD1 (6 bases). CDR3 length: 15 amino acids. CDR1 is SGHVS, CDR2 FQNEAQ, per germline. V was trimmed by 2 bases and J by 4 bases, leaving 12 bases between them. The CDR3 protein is CASSLLGTLNQPQHF. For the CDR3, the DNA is TGTGCCAGCAGCTTACTCGGGACACTAAATCAGCCCCAGCATTTT.

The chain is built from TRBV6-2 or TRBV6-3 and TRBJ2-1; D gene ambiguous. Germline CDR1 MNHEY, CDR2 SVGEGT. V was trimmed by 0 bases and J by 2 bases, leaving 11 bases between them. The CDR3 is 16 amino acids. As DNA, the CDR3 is TGTGCCAGCAGTTACTCGAGCAGAGGCACCTACAATGAGCAGTTCTTC. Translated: CASSYSSRGTYNEQFF.

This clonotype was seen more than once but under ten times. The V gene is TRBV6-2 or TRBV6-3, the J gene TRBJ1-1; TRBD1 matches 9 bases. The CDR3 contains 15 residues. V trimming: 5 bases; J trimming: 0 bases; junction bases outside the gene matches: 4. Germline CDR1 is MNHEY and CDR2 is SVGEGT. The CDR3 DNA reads TGTGCCAGCAGTACGGGACAGGGCATGAACACTGAAGCTTTCTTT. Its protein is CASSTGQGMNTEAFF.

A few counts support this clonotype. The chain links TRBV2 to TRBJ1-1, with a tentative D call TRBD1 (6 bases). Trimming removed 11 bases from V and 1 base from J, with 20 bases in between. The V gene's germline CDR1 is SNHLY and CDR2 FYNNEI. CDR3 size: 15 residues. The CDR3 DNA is TGTGCCCCTGGGGGGCAGGCCTGGGGGAACACTGAAGCTTTCTTT. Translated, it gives CAPGGQAWGNTEAFF.

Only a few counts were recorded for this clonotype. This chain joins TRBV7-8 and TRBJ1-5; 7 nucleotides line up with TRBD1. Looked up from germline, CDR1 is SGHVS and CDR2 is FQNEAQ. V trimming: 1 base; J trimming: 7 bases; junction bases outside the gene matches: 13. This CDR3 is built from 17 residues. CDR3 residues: CASSLGVVTGAGQPQHF. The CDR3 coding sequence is TGTGCCAGCAGCTTAGGGGTGGTCACAGGGGCTGGGCAGCCCCAGCATTTT.

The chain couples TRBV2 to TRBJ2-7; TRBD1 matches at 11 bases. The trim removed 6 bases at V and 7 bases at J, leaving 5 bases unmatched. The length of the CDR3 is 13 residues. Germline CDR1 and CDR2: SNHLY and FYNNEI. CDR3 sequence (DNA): TGTGCCAGCAGCGGACAGGGGGCGGAAGAGCAGTACTTC. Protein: CASSGQGAEEQYF.

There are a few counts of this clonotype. The CDR3 loop reads CAVGAGDNNSPLHF. As DNA, the CDR3 is TGTGCCGTAGGGGCAGGGGATAATAATTCACCCCTCCACTTT. The V call is TRBV10-3, the J call TRBJ1-6; D is perhaps TRBD1 (6 bases). CDR3 length: 14 residues. Germline-derived CDR1 and CDR2 are ENHRY and SYGVKD. Trimming removed 11 bases from V and 5 bases from J, with 16 bases in between.

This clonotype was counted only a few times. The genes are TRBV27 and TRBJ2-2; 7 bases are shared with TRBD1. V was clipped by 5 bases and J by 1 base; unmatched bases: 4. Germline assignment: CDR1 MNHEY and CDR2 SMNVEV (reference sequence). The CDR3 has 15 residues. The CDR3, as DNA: TGTGCCAGCAGTGACCGGACAGGGAACACCGGGGAGCTGTTTTTT. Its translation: CASSDRTGNTGELFF.